The following is a TCR beta chain sequence with its context. Its target is not known. These data come from a study of T cell responses to AZD1222 COVID-19 vaccine. This CDR3 contains 14 residues. V was pared by 0 bases and J by 2 bases, with 5 bases between. The germline V gene encodes CDR1 LGHNA and CDR2 YSLEER. Sequencing was performed with immunoSEQ multiplex PCR; in TCRdb, only in-frame clones are kept and a portion is missing. This sample has about 51,000 clones, with about 90% found just once. Whole-study results and caveats: Targets within unmutated variant regions were reportedly found for nearly half of spike-specific TCRs. Clonal diversity was possibly underestimated, and the donors were mostly white British, with more females. Baseline seropositivity occurred in only a handful of AZD1222 recipients. Spike-specific TCR breadth and depth rose after two AZD1222 doses.

This TCR was recovered from an adult who received the AZD1222 COVID-19 vaccine. The sample consisted of peripheral blood, taken 28 days after the second AZD1222 dose. This sequence joins TRBV4-3 and TRBJ1-3; no clear D gene. The CDR3 bases are TGCGCCAGCAGCCAAGATTCCCCTGGAAACACCATATATTTT. It translates to CASSQDSPGNTIYF.